This TCR beta chain was recovered during a study of identical twins' blood T cells. Libraries were made from RNA as TCR cDNA, using a modified protocol. Via MiXCR, TCRdb re-called the 5' RACE reads, giving one row per CDR3 protein. The sample includes 350,000 to 400,000 distinct CDR3 sequences, approximately 30% of them seen just once. Whole-study results and caveats: Mainly, cloneset size products determined shared clonotypes, twins included. Twins reportedly had markedly more similar V usage than unrelated donors, even among out-of-frame TCRbeta clonotypes. Top TCRbeta clonotypes were shared more with twin than unrelated donors.

This CDR3 is built from 12 residues. Germline V lookup: CDR1 SEHNR, CDR2 FQNEAQ (reference sequence). Trimming took off 6 bases at V and 4 bases at J, with 6 bases between the two ends. In regard to this clonotype: Its matching antigen is unknown.

The material sequenced was PBMCs. The chain recombines TRBV7-9 with TRBJ1-4; no reliable D call. The receptor's source is a woman aged 18-49 years in good health. CDR3 region: CASSGRNEKLFF. Here the CDR3 DNA reads TGTGCCAGCAGTGGCCGTAATGAAAAACTGTTTTTT.